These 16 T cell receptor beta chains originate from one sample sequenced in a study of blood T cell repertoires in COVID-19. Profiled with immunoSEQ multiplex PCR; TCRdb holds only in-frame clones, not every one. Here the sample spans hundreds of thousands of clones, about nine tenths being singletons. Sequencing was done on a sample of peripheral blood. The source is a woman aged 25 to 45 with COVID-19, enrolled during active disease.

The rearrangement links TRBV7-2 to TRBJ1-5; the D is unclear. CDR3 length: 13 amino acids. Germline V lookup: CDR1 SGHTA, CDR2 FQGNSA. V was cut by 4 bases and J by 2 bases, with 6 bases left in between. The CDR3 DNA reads TGTGCCAGCAGCTCAGATGGCAATCAGCCCCAGCATTTT. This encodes CASSSDGNQPQHF. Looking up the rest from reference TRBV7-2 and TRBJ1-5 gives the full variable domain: GAGVSQSPSNKVTEKGKDVELRCDPISGHTALYWYRQSLGQGLEFLIYFQGNSAPDKSGLPSDRFSAERTGGSVSTLTIQRTQQEDSAVYLCASSSDGNQPQHFGDGTRLSIL.

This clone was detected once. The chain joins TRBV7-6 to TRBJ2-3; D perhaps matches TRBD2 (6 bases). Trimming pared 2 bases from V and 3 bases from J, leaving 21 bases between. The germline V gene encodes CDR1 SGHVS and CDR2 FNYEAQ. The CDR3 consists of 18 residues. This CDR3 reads CASSLIRVAGSGTDTQYF. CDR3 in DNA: TGTGCCAGCAGCTTAATTCGGGTGGCGGGGAGCGGAACAGATACGCAGTATTTT.

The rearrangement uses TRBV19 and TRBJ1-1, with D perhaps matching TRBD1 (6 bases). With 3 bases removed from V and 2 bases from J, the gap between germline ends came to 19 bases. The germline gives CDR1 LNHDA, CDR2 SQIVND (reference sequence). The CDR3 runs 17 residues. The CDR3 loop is CASSIFPPRTENTEAFF. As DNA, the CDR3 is TGTGCCAGTAGTATTTTCCCCCCCCGGACAGAAAACACTGAAGCTTTCTTT. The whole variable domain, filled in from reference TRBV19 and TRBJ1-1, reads DGGITQSPKYLFRKEGQNVTLSCEQNLNHDAMYWYRQDPGQGLRLIYYSQIVNDFQKGDIAEGYSVSREKKESFPLTVTSAQKNPTAFYLCASSIFPPRTENTEAFFGQGTRLTVV.

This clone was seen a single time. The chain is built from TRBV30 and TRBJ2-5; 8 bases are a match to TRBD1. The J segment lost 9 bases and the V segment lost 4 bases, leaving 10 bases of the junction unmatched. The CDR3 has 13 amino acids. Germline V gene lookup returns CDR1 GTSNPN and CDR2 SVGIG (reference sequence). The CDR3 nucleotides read TGTGCCTGGACTCCGGACAGGGCCCCCCCCCAGTACTTC. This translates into CAWTPDRAPPQYF.

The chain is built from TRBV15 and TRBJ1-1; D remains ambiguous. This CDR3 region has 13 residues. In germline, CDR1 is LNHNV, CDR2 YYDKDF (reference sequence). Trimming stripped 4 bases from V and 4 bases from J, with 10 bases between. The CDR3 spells CATSTTLGTEAFF. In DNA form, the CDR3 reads TGTGCCACCAGCACGACACTGGGCACTGAAGCTTTCTTT.

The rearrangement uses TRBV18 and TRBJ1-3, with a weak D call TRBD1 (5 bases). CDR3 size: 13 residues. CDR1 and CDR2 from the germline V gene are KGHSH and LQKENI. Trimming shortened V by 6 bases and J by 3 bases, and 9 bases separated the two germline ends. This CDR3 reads CASSQGGGNTIYF. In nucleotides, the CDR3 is TGTGCCAGCTCTCAGGGTGGTGGAAACACCATATATTTT. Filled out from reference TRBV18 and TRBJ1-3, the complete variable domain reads NAGVMQNPRHLVRRRGQEARLRCSPMKGHSHVYWYRQLPEEGLKFMVYLQKENIIDESGMPKERFSAEFPKEGPSILRIQQVVRGDSAAYFCASSQGGGNTIYFGEGSWLTVV.

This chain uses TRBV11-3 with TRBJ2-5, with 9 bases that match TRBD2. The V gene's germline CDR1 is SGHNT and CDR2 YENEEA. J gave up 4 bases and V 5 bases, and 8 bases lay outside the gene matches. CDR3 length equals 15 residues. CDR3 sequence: CASSPGTSTGETQYF. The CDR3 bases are TGTGCCAGCAGCCCAGGGACTAGCACGGGAGAGACCCAGTACTTC.

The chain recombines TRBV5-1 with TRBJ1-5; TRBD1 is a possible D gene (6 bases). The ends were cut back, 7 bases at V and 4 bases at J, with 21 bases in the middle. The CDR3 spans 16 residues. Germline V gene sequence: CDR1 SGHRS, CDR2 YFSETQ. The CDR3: CASAGQSIQGNQPQHF. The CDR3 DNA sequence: TGCGCCAGCGCAGGGCAATCCATACAGGGAAATCAGCCCCAGCATTTT. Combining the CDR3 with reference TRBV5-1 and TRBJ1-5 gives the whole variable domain KAGVTQTPRYLIKTRGQQVTLSCSPISGHRSVSWYQQTPGQGLQFLFEYFSETQRNKGNFPGRFSGRQFSNSRSEMNVSTLELGDSALYLCASAGQSIQGNQPQHFGDGTRLSIL.

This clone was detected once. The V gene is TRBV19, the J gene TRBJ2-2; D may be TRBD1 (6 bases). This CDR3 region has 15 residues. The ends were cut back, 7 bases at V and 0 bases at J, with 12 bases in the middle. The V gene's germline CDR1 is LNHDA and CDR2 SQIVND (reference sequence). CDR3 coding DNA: TGTGCCAGTAAGGGACACGACGCGAACACCGGGGAGCTGTTTTTT. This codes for CASKGHDANTGELFF.

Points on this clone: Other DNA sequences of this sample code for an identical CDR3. This CDR3 is CASSLTGMNTEAFF. CDR3 sequence (DNA): TGCGCCAGCAGCTTGACAGGGATGAACACTGAAGCTTTCTTT. This chain joins TRBV5-1 and TRBJ1-1, with D perhaps TRBD1 (6 bases). CDR3 length: 14 residues. V lost 1 base and J lost 0, with 7 bases in between. Germline V gene data show CDR1 as SGHRS and CDR2 as YFSETQ.

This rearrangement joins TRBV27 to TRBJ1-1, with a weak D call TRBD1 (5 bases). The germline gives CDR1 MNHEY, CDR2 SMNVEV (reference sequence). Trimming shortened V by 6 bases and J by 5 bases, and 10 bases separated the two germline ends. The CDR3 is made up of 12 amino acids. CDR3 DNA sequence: TGTGCCAGCAGCAATGGGGGGACTGAAGCTTTCTTT. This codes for CASSNGGTEAFF.

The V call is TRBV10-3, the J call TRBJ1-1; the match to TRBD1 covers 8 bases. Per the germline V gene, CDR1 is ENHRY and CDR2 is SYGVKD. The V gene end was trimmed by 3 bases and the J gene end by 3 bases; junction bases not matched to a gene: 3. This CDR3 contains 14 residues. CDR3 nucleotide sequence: TGTGCCATCAGTGATCGGACAGGGTACACTGAAGCTTTCTTT. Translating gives CAISDRTGYTEAFF.

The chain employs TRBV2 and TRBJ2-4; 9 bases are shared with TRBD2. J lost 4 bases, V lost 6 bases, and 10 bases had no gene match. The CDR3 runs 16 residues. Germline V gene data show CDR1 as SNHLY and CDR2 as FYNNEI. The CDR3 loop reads CASSGMAGGRKNIQYF. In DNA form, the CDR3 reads TGTGCCAGCAGCGGTATGGCGGGGGGGCGGAAAAACATTCAGTACTTC. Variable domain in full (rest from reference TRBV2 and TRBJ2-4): EPEVTQTPSHQVTQMGQEVILRCVPISNHLYFYWYRQILGQKVEFLVSFYNNEISEKSEIFDDQFSVERPDGSNFTLKIRSTKLEDSAMYFCASSGMAGGRKNIQYFGAGTRLSVL.

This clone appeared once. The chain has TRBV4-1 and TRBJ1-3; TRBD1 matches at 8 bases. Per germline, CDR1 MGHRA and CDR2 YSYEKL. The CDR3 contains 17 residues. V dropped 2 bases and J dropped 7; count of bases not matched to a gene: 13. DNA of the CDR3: TGCGCCAGCAGCCAAAGGACAGGGACGAGTGTGTTGAACACCATATATTTT. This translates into CASSQRTGTSVLNTIYF.

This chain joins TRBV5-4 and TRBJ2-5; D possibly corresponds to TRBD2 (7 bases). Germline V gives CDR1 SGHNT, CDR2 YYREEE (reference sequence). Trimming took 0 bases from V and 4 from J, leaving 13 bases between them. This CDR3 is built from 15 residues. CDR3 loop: CASSLVQGGRETQYF. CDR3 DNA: TGTGCCAGCAGCTTGGTACAGGGAGGGAGAGAGACCCAGTACTTC.

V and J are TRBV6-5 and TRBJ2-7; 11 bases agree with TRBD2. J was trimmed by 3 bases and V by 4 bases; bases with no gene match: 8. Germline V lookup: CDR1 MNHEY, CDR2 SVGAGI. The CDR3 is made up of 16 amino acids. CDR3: CASSLSSGGSLYEQYF. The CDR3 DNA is TGTGCCAGCAGTTTATCTAGCGGGGGGTCACTCTACGAGCAGTACTTC.